This T cell receptor (beta chain) appears in the sequencing data of a study of cytomegalovirus exposure and HLA in healthy donors. The PCR had 60 Vbeta and 13 Jbeta primers. Generated by immunoSEQ multiplex PCR, the TCRdb table keeps only in-frame clones and is missing some. The sample shows about 150,000 clones, roughly 9.4% of them seen only once. This clone has only a few counts. V shed 5 bases, J shed 1 base, and the junction held 13 bases outside the gene matches. The germline V gene encodes CDR1 ENHRY and CDR2 SYGVKD. This CDR3 has 17 amino acids. V usage is TRBV10-3 and J usage is TRBJ2-7, with 8 bases fitting TRBD1. The sequence was obtained from a male donor in good health and CMV-seronegative. Material: PBMCs. The CDR3 sequence: CAISPALTGEKSYEQYF. The CDR3 nucleotides read TGTGCCATCAGTCCGGCCTTGACAGGGGAGAAGTCCTACGAGCAGTACTTC.